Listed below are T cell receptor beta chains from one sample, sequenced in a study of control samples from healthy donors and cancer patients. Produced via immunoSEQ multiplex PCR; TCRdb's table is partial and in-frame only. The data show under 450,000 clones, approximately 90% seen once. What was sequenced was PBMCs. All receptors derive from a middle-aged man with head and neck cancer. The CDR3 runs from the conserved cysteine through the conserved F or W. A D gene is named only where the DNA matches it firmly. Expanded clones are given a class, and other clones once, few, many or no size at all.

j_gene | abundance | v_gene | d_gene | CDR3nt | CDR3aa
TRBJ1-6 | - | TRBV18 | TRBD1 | TGTGCCAGCTCAACTGGGGGGACAGATTCACCCCTCCACTTT | CASSTGGTDSPLHF
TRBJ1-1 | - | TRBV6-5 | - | TGTGCCAGCAGTTATTCCCAGGGACTATACTCTGAAGCTTTCTTT | CASSYSQGLYSEAFF
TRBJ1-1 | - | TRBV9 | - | TGTGCCAGCAGCGTAGTGGGGACTGGGAACACTGAAGCTTTCTTT | CASSVVGTGNTEAFF
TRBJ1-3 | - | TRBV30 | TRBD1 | TGTGCCTGGAGTCCGGACAGGGGAGATGGAAACACCATATATTTT | CAWSPDRGDGNTIYF
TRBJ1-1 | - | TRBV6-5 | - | TGTGCCAGCAGAGCTCCAGCCGGCCCCACTGAAGCTTTCTTT | CASRAPAGPTEAFF
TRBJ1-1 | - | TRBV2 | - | TGTGCCAGCAGCCTCCGGGACATGAACACTGAAGCTTTCTTT | CASSLRDMNTEAFF
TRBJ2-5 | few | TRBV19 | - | TGTGCCAGTAGTATTCAGTTGCAAGAGACCCAGTACTTC | CASSIQLQETQYF
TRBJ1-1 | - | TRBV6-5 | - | TGTGCCAGCAGTCTCGTACGGGGGAGTGAAGCTTTCTTT | CASSLVRGSEAFF
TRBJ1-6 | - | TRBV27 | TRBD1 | TGTGCCAGCAGTTCCGACAGGGCCCATTCACCCCTCCACTTT | CASSSDRAHSPLHF
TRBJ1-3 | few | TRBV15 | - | TGTGCCACCAGCAGAGATCCCTCCAACTCTGGAAACACCATATATTTT | CATSRDPSNSGNTIYF
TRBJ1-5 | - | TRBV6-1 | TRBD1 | TGTGCCAGCAGTGAACAGCCGGGACAGGCCGTAGGGCCCCAGCATTTT | CASSEQPGQAVGPQHF
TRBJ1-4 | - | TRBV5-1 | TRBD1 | TGCGCCAGCAGCTCCATGGGGACAGGGGGGGAAAAACTGTTTTTT | CASSSMGTGGEKLFF
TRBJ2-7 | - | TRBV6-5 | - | TGTGCCAGCAGCCCAAGGGGGGAGGTCCAGTACTTC | CASSPRGEVQYF
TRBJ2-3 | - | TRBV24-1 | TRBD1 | TGTGCCACCAGAGGACAGGGCACAGATACGCAGTATTTT | CATRGQGTDTQYF
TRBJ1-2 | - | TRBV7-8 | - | TGTGCCAGCAGCTTAGGGGTGCTGACGAACTATGGCTACACCTTC | CASSLGVLTNYGYTF
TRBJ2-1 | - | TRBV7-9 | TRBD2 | TGTGCCAGCAGCTTAGGGACTAGTGGATACAATGAGCAGTTCTTC | CASSLGTSGYNEQFF
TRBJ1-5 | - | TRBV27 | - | TGTGCCAGCAGTTCCCCGGGGTGGAATCAGCCCCAGCATTTT | CASSSPGWNQPQHF
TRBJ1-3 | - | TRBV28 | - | TGTGCCAGCAGTTTGTCCGGCTCTGGAAACACCATATATTTT | CASSLSGSGNTIYF
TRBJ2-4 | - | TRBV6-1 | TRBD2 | TGTGCCAGCAGTGTACTGAAGGGAGGGGCCAAAAACATTCAGTACTTC | CASSVLKGGAKNIQYF
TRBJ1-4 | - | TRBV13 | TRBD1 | TGTGCCAGCAGCTTAGGCCGGGGACAGGGGGATCGTGAAAAACTGTTTTTT | CASSLGRGQGDREKLFF
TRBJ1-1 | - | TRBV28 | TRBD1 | TGTGCCAGCAGTCAAAACCGATGGACAGGGGGCACTGAAGCTTTCTTT | CASSQNRWTGGTEAFF